This TCR beta chain was identified during a study of blood T cell repertoires in COVID-19 (dated by TCRdb to the early 2020s). Context from the whole study: Samples from collaborators originated in the United States, Italy and Spain and spanned both the acute and convalescent phases of COVID-19. The repertoires were released in a freely available public database intended as a resource for research on the immune response to SARS-CoV-2. The material from the prospective study consisted of cDNA or gDNA derived from T cells, B-cell-depleted T cells, or PBMCs. HLA class I and class II types, where available, came from metadata supplied by the sample provider rather than from assay-based typing. Nearly every sample came with metadata listing a de-identified subject ID, COVID-19 status, age in years and sex. The dataset comprised deeply sampled blood TCRbeta repertoires from subjects exposed to, actively infected with, or recovered from COVID-19. Samples were obtained from the ongoing ImmuneRACE study (first 160 participants) and from over a thousand subjects provided by 6 global collaborators.

The paper as a whole reports these results and caveats: How much clinical and demographic metadata was included differed by source and by participant, and the metadata was provided uncurated.

TCRbeta CDR3 regions were amplified from genomic DNA using the immunoSEQ Assay, a bias-controlled multiplex PCR. On the authors' methods: The number of nucleated cells in each sample was estimated by amplification of reference gene primers within the assay. To quantify the absolute abundance of each unique TCRbeta CDR3 rearrangement, sequence reads were collapsed and filtered. For each sample, productive Simpson clonality was calculated as the square root of Simpson's diversity index over productive rearrangements. What TCRdb holds here is the immuneACCESS table cut down to in-frame rearrangements. Part of the clones is not present; checked against another copy, under half of the missing clones reflect an unresolved V gene, and the others are unexplained. V, J and clone size reflect that table, while D and trimming were determined from the DNA. For this sample the table gives roughly 570,000 clones, of which roughly nine tenths were detected only once. The top ten clones comprise roughly 8% of the sample.

In this sample, this clone turned up once. The target of this receptor is not known. No base-level quality is on record; no much larger clone is a single base apart. One collaborating source in Seattle enrolled patients during active infection and followed them longitudinally through the course of disease. Each collaborating institution followed its own protocols to collect whole blood in K2EDTA tubes. For TCRbeta analysis, collaborators shipped samples in one of three forms: frozen whole blood, isolated PBMCs, or DNA extracted from either of those sample types. Sequenced input: peripheral blood. This sequence was found in a woman between 45 and 65 years old with COVID-19, enrolled during active disease.

The nucleotide sequence reads TGTGCCAGCAGTACAAGCGATCAGAGGAACACTGAAGCTTTCTTT. It translates as CASSTSDQRNTEAFF. The V and J segments used are TRBV3-1 (or the pseudogene TRBV3-2) and TRBJ1-1, with the D gene too uncertain to name. Inclusive of the bounding cysteine and phenylalanine, the CDR3 is 15 residues long. Only the CDR3 DNA stays, 45 bases, in frame from base 1. The germline V gene (reference sequence) yields LGHDT for CDR1 and YNNKEL for CDR2. At the junction V is shortened by 6 bases and J by 1 base, with 15 bases in between.